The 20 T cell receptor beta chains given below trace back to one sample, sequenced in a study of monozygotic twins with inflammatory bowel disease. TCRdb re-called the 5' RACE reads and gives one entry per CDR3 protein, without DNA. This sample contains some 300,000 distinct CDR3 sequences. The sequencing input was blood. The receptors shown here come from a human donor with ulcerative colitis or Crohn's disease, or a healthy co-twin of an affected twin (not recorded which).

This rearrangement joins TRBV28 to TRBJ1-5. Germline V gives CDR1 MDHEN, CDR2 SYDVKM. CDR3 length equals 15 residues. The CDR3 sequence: CASSLGGGVFQPQHF.

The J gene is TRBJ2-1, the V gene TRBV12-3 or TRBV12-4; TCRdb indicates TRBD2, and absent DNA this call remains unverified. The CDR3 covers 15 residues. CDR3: CASSSGTSPYNEQFF.

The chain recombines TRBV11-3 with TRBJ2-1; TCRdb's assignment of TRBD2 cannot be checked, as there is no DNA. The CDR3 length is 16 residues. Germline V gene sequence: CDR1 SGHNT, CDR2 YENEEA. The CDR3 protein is CASSLATGLAGYEQFF.

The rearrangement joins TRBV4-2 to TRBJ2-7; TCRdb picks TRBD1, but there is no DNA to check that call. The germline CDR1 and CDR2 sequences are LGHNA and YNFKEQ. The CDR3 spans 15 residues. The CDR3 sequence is CASSRLEGQTYEQYF.

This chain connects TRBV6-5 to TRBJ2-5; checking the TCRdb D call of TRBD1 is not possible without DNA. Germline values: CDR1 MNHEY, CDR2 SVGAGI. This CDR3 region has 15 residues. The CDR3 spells CASSYRGTGVETQYF.

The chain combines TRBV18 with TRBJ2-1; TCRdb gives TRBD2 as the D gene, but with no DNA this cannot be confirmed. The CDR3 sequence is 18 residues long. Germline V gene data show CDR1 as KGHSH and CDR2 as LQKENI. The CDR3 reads CASSPLPSGRASGNEQFF.

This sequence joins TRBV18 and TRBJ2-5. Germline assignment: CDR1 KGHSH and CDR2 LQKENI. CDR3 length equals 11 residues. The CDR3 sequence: CASSASETQYF.

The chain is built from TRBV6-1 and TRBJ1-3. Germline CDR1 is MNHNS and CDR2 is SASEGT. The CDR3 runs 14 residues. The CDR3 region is CASSEGFPGNTIYF.

Here the CDR3 reads CSGGANQETQYF. The chain combines TRBV29-1 with TRBJ2-5; TCRdb's D call of TRBD1 is untestable without DNA. CDR3 length: 12 residues. Germline loops: CDR1 SQVTM, CDR2 ANQGSEA. Full variable domain (missing parts from reference TRBV29-1 and TRBJ2-5): SAVISQKPSRDICQRGTSLTIQCQVDSQVTMMFWYRQQPGQSLTLIATANQGSEATYESGFVIDKFPISRPNLTFSTLTVSNMSPEDSSIYLCSGGANQETQYFGPGTRLLVL.

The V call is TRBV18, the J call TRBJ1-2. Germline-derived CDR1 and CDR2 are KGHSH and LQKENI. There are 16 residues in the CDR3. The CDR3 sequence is CASSPVGTLANYGYTF.

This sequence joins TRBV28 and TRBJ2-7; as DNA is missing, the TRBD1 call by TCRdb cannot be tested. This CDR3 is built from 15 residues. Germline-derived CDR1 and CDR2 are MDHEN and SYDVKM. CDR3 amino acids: CASSFTGTGSYEQYF.

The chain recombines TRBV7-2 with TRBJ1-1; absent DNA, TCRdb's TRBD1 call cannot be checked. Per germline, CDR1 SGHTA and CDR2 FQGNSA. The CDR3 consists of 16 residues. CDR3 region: CASSSVYRVVDTEAFF.

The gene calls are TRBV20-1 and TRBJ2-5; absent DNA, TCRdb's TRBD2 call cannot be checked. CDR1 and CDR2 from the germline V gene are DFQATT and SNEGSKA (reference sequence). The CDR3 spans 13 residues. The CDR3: CSATGLAGETQYF.

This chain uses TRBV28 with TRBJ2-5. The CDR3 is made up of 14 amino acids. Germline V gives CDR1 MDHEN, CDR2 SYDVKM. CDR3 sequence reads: CASSLNTLLETQYF.

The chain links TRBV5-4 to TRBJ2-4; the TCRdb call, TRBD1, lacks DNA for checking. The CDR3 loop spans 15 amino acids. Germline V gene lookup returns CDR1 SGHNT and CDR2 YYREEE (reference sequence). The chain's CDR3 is CASSPDRVPQNIQYF.

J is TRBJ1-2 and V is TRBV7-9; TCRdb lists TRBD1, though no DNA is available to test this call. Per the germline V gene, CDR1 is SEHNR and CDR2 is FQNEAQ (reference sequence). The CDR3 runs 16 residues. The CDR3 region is CASSLAGAESSGSYTF.

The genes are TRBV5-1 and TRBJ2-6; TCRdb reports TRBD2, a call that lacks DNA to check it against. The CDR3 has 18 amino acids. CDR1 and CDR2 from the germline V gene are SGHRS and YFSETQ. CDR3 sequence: CASSPEVRPLTGANVLTF.

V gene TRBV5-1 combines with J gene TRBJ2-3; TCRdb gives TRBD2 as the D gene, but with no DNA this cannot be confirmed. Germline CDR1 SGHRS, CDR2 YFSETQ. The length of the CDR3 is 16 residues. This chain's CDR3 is CASTATVGANTDTQYF.

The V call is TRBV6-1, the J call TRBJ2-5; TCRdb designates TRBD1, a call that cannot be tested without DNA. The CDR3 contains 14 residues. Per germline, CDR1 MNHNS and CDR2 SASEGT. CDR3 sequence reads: CASIRDRSQETQYF.

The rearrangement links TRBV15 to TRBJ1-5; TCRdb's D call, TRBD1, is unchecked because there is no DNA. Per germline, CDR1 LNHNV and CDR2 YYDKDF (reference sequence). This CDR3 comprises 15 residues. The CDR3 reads CATSPGQGAGQPQHF.